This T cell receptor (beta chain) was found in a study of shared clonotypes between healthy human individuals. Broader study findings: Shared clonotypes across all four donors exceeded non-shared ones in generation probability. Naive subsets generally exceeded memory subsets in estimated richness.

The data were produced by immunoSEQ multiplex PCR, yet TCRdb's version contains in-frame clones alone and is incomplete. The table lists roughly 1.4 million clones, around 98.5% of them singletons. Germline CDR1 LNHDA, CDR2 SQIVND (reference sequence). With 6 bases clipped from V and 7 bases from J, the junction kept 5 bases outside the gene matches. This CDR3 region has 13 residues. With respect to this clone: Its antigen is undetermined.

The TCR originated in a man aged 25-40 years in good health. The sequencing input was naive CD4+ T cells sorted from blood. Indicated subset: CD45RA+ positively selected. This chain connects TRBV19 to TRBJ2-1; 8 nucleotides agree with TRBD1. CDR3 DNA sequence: TGTGCCAGTAGCCAAGGACAGGGAAATGAGCAGTTCTTC. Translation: CASSQGQGNEQFF.